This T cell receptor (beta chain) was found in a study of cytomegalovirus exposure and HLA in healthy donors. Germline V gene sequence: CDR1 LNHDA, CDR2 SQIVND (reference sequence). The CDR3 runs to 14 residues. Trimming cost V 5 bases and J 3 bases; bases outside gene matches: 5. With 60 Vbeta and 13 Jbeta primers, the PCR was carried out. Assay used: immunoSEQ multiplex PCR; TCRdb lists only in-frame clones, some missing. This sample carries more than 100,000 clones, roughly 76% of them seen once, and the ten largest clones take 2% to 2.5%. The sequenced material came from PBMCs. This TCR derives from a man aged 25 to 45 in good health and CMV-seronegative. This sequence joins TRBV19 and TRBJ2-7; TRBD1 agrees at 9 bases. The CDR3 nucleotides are TGTGCCAGTAGTCCCGGGACAGGGCGCTACGAGCAGTACTTC. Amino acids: CASSPGTGRYEQYF.